Listed below are T cell receptor beta chains from one sample, sequenced in a study of blood T cell repertoires in COVID-19. Assay: immunoSEQ multiplex PCR; the TCRdb copy retains only in-frame clones and omits some. The sample lists over 60,000 clones, roughly 80% occurring once. Input material: peripheral blood. Receptor source: a man older than 75 with active COVID-19. CDR3s include the opening cysteine and the closing phenylalanine or tryptophan. D genes are given only for firm matches. The size of a clone is reported for some rows only, either as once, few or many, or as a class for expanded clones.

d_gene | j_gene | len | abundance | v_gene | CDR3nt | CDR3aa
- | TRBJ1-5 | 15 | - | TRBV4-2 | TGTGCCAGCAGCCAAGAACCAGGGGATCATCAGCCCCAGCATTTT | CASSQEPGDHQPQHF
- | TRBJ1-5 | 15 | - | TRBV18 | TGTGCCAGCTCACCAGTTTCGGGAAACAATCAGCCCCAGCATTTT | CASSPVSGNNQPQHF
- | TRBJ2-6 | 14 | - | TRBV9 | TGTGCCAGCAGCACGAGCTCTGGGGCCAACGTCCTGACTTTC | CASSTSSGANVLTF
- | TRBJ2-7 | 17 | - | TRBV4-1 | TGCGCCAGCAGCTTGAACCCCGGGACTCTCTACTCCTACGAGCAGTACTTC | CASSLNPGTLYSYEQYF
- | TRBJ1-5 | 14 | - | TRBV5-1 | TGCGCCAGCAGCTACACAGGGCTCAATCAGCCCCAGCATTTT | CASSYTGLNQPQHF
- | TRBJ2-7 | 17 | - | TRBV5-5 | TGTGCCAGCAGCTTGGGTCACGGGTCCTTACGGGTGGACGAGCAGTACTTC | CASSLGHGSLRVDEQYF
- | TRBJ2-1 | 16 | - | TRBV6-6 | TGTGCCAGCAGTTACTCGAGACAGACCTTCCACAATGAGCAGTTCTTC | CASSYSRQTFHNEQFF
- | TRBJ1-2 | 15 | - | TRBV3-1/TRBV3-2 | TGTGCCAGCAGCCCGGGTCGCGGAGTAAACTATGGCTACACCTTC | CASSPGRGVNYGYTF
- | TRBJ2-2 | 17 | - | TRBV19 | TGTGCCAGTAGTATAGTCGCGGGGAGCGCGAACACCGGGGAGCTGTTTTTT | CASSIVAGSANTGELFF
TRBD1 | TRBJ2-2 | 18 | - | TRBV24-1 | TGTGCCACCAGTGATCCAAGGACAGGGGGCAGCGGTGCCGGGGAGCTGTTTTTT | CATSDPRTGGSGAGELFF
- | TRBJ1-2 | 13 | - | TRBV29-1 | TGCAGCGTTGATAATTGGACAGACTATGGCTACACCTTC | CSVDNWTDYGYTF
- | TRBJ2-7 | 14 | - | TRBV5-1 | TGCGCCAGCACCCGACAGCCTGACTCCTACGAGCAGTACTTC | CASTRQPDSYEQYF
- | TRBJ2-1 | 15 | once | TRBV7-2 | TGTGCCAGCAGCTTGGCGTTCGGGACTCACAATGAGCAGTTCTTC | CASSLAFGTHNEQFF
TRBD2 | TRBJ2-7 | 16 | few | TRBV18 | TGTGCCAGCTCACCAGGTTTGGGGGGGAGCTCCTACGAGCAGTACTTC | CASSPGLGGSSYEQYF
- | TRBJ2-7 | 13 | - | TRBV15 | TGTGCCACCAGCAGAGATTTGGCGGGCGAGCAGTACTTC | CATSRDLAGEQYF
- | TRBJ1-1 | 12 | - | TRBV20-1 | TGCAGTGCTAGTTTGGGGGCTGGTGAAGCTTTCTTT | CSASLGAGEAFF
TRBD1 | TRBJ1-5 | 13 | - | TRBV19 | TGTGCCAGTATCGACAGGGGCAATCAGCCCCAGCATTTT | CASIDRGNQPQHF
- | TRBJ1-1 | 14 | - | TRBV6-1 | TGTGCCAGCAGTGAAGGCAGGGTGAACACTGAAGCTTTCTTT | CASSEGRVNTEAFF
- | TRBJ2-1 | 12 | - | TRBV12-3/TRBV12-4 | TGTGCCAGCGGGGCGTCCTACAATGAGCAGTTCTTC | CASGASYNEQFF
TRBD2 | TRBJ2-5 | 17 | once | TRBV27 | TGTGCCAGCAGCCCGCCGGGGACTAGCGGCAGCCAAGAGACCCAGTACTTC | CASSPPGTSGSQETQYF
- | TRBJ2-7 | 15 | - | TRBV7-6 | TGTGCCAGCAGCTTAGCTGGGGACATCCGCTACGAGCAGTACTTC | CASSLAGDIRYEQYF
TRBD1 | TRBJ2-7 | 14 | - | TRBV18 | TGTGCCAGCTCACCGGACAGGAACCCCTACGAGCAGTACTTC | CASSPDRNPYEQYF
TRBD1 | TRBJ2-2 | 15 | - | TRBV29-1 | TGCAGCGTTGACCCGGGACAGGGGAAAACCGGGGAGCTGTTTTTT | CSVDPGQGKTGELFF
- | TRBJ1-2 | 13 | - | TRBV4-1 | TGCGCCAGCAGTACCGTTGAAGCCTATGGCTACACCTTC | CASSTVEAYGYTF
TRBD1 | TRBJ1-6 | 16 | - | TRBV2 | TGTGCCAGCAGATTGGACAGGGCAAACTATAATTCACCCCTCCACTTT | CASRLDRANYNSPLHF
TRBD2 | TRBJ2-2 | 17 | - | TRBV9 | TGTGCCAGCAGCGTAGGGGGAGGGAGGGTTGACACCGGGGAGCTGTTTTTT | CASSVGGGRVDTGELFF
TRBD1 | TRBJ2-2 | 16 | once | TRBV6-6 | TGTGCCAGCAGTCCTTCAGACAGGGGGCACACCGGGGAGCTGTTTTTT | CASSPSDRGHTGELFF
TRBD1 | TRBJ2-2 | 14 | - | TRBV9 | TGTGCCAGCAGCTTCACAGGGGGGACCGGGGAGCTGTTTTTT | CASSFTGGTGELFF
- | TRBJ1-1 | 12 | - | TRBV6-5 | TGTGCCAGCAGTTACAACCAGGGAAGAACTTTCTTT | CASSYNQGRTFF
- | TRBJ2-7 | 16 | - | TRBV21-1 | TGTGCCAGCAGCAAAGCGGGACTAGCCTTAAACTACGAGCAGTACTTC | CASSKAGLALNYEQYF
TRBD2 | TRBJ2-2 | 15 | few | TRBV5-1 | TGCGCCAGCAGCCCAGCGGGAGGGCCTACCGGGGAGCTGTTTTTT | CASSPAGGPTGELFF
TRBD2 | TRBJ2-3 | 16 | - | TRBV19 | TGTGCCAGTAGTTCCACCCAGCGGGGGCGCACAGATACGCAGTATTTT | CASSSTQRGRTDTQYF
TRBD1 | TRBJ1-1 | 13 | - | TRBV19 | TGTGCCAGTAGTATCAGGGGGTTGACTGAAGCTTTCTTT | CASSIRGLTEAFF
- | TRBJ1-4 | 12 | once | TRBV30 | TGTGCCTGGAGCGGTCTTGAAGAAAAACTGTTTTTT | CAWSGLEEKLFF
- | TRBJ1-2 | 14 | - | TRBV6-9 | TGTGCCAGCAGTTCCTCGTGTGATGAGTATGGCTACACCTTC | CASSSSCDEYGYTF
- | TRBJ2-7 | 15 | - | TRBV18 | TGTGCCAGCTCACCTTCCGGGACTGTGTCCTACGAGCAGTACTTC | CASSPSGTVSYEQYF
TRBD2 | TRBJ2-1 | 15 | - | TRBV5-4 | TGTGCCAGCAGCTTGGAGCCTAGCGGCGACAATGAGCAGTTCTTC | CASSLEPSGDNEQFF
- | TRBJ2-6 | 17 | few | TRBV3-1/TRBV3-2 | TGTGCCAGCAGCCAAGGCCCGACAGTCTCTGGGGCCAACGTCCTGACTTTC | CASSQGPTVSGANVLTF
- | TRBJ1-3 | 15 | - | TRBV7-2 | TGTGCCAGCAGCTTAGGGCGGGGGTTAGGAAACACCATATATTTT | CASSLGRGLGNTIYF
TRBD2 | TRBJ2-5 | 15 | - | TRBV7-2 | TGTGCCAGCGGCCCTGGGGGAGCGGGATTGGAGACCCAGTACTTC | CASGPGGAGLETQYF
TRBD1 | TRBJ1-2 | 14 | - | TRBV7-3 | TGTGCCAGCGCCCGGGACAGGTCTAATCATGGCTACACCTTC | CASARDRSNHGYTF
- | TRBJ1-1 | 13 | few | TRBV4-3 | TGCGCCAGCAGCAGGGGATCGAACACTGAAGCTTTCTTT | CASSRGSNTEAFF
- | TRBJ2-5 | 15 | once | TRBV27 | TGTGCCAGCAGTTCACGGGTTCTCGCGCCGGGGACCCAGTACTTC | CASSSRVLAPGTQYF
TRBD1 | TRBJ1-4 | 15 | - | TRBV14 | TGTGCCAGCAGCCCGCAACAGGGGGTTACCGAAAAACTGTTTTTT | CASSPQQGVTEKLFF
- | TRBJ2-5 | 14 | - | TRBV5-1 | TGCGCCAGCAGTTCCGGGACTCACCAAGAGACCCAGTACTTC | CASSSGTHQETQYF
- | TRBJ1-2 | 14 | - | TRBV6-5 | TGTGCCAGCAGGCCCGGGACACGGACATATGGCTACACCTTC | CASRPGTRTYGYTF
TRBD2 | TRBJ2-2 | 16 | - | TRBV24-1 | TGTGCCACCAGTGACAATGGACTAGCGGGGACCAGGGAGCTGTTTTTT | CATSDNGLAGTRELFF
- | TRBJ2-6 | 17 | - | TRBV7-2 | TGTGCCAGCAGCTTCGGCCAGGGATTCTCTGGGGCCAACGTCCTGACTTTC | CASSFGQGFSGANVLTF
- | TRBJ2-7 | 14 | - | TRBV7-2 | TGTGCCAGCAGCGCCGGACTAAACAACTACGAGCAGTACTTC | CASSAGLNNYEQYF
TRBD2 | TRBJ2-7 | 13 | - | TRBV5-1 | TGCGCCAGTAGACCGGGAGGGGTCCCCGAGCAGTACTTC | CASRPGGVPEQYF
TRBD1 | TRBJ2-3 | 14 | - | TRBV7-3 | TGTGCCAGCAGCCGGGGACAGGGGGGAGATACGCAGTATTTT | CASSRGQGGDTQYF
- | TRBJ2-7 | 13 | - | TRBV25-1 | TGTGCCAGCAGTGAACAGGGGCTCGGTGAGCAGTACTTC | CASSEQGLGEQYF
- | TRBJ1-6 | 13 | - | TRBV11-1 | TGTGCCAGCAGCTGGGGCAGGAATTCACCCCTCCACTTT | CASSWGRNSPLHF
TRBD2 | TRBJ2-2 | 15 | - | TRBV25-1 | TGTGCCAGCAGGATAGCGGGAGGTTCCGCCGGGGAGCTGTTTTTT | CASRIAGGSAGELFF
TRBD2 | TRBJ2-3 | 17 | few | TRBV5-6 | TGTGCCAGCAGTGGACTAGCAGGAACAGTACTCACAGATACGCAGTATTTT | CASSGLAGTVLTDTQYF
- | TRBJ2-1 | 13 | - | TRBV5-6 | TGTGCCAGCAGCCTCGGACAGTACAATGAGCAGTTCTTC | CASSLGQYNEQFF
TRBD2 | TRBJ2-3 | 14 | - | TRBV19 | TGTGCCTGTCGAGTTAGCGGGGGGTCAGATACGCAGTATTTT | CACRVSGGSDTQYF
TRBD1 | TRBJ1-5 | 16 | - | TRBV18 | TGTGCCAGCTCACCACTTACGGCAGGGGGTAATCAGCCCCAGCATTTT | CASSPLTAGGNQPQHF
TRBD1 | TRBJ2-2 | 15 | - | TRBV27 | TGTGCCAGCAGGAACCGGGACAGATCTTCCGGGGAGCTGTTTTTT | CASRNRDRSSGELFF
TRBD2 | TRBJ2-1 | 16 | - | TRBV4-2 | TGTGCCAGCAGCCAGACCGGGACTAGCGTTTACAATGAGCAGTTCTTC | CASSQTGTSVYNEQFF